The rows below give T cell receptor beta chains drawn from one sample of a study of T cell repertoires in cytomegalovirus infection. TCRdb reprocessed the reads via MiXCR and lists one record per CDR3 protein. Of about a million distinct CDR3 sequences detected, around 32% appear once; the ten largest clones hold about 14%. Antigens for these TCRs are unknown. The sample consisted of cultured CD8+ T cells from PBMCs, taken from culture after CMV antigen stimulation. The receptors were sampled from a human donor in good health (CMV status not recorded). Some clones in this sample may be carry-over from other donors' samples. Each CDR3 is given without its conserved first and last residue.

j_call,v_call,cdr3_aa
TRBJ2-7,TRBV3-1,ASQTSGKEEQY
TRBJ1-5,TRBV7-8,ASSSPSNQPQH
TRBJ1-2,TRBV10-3,AISDPGLLGYGYT
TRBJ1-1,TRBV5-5,ASSLPQGQNTEAF
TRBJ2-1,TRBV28,ASSLGLAGGMANGQF
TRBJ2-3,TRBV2,ATKRGDTQY
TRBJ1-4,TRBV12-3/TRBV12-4,ASRTGETNEKLF
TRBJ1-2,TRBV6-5,ASRGPGYGYT
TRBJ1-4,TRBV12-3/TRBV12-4,ASSDRQGGEKLF
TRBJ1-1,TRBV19,ASSISRGTTEAF
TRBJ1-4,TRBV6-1,ASSGQQGQGEKLF
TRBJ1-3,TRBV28,ASSDQTGTGNTIY
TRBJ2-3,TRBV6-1,ASPLRAGAADTQY
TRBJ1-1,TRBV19,ASSRSRFEAF
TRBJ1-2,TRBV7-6,ASSPDRAVHGYT
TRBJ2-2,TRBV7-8,ASSEKDRLGDTGELF
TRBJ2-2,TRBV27,ASNENGELF
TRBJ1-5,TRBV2,ASRGGKAQH
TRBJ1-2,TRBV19,ASSSTVGGYYGYT
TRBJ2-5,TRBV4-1,ASSQTSGGPGETQY
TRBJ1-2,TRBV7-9,ASRSQGTLSYGYT
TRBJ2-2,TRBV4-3,ASSQEVGANTGELF
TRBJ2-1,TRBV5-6,ASSPEQGEDEQF
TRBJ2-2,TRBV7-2,ASSSVSRGRRELF
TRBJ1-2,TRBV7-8,ASTGPGDGYT
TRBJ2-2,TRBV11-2,ASSIAGLNTGELF
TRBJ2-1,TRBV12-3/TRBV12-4,ASTPGQQNNEQF
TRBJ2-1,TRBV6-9,ARTNNNEQF
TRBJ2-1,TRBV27,ASSLSLAGGLVDEQF
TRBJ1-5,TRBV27,ASSFGPGQGIEQPQH
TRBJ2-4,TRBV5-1,ASSSGTLFDIQY
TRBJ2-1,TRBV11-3,ASSRDRASSYNEQF
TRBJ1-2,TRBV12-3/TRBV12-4,ASSFITGTVTTSYT
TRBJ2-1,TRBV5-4,ASTLAENNEQF
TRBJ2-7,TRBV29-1,SVVTDRDEQY
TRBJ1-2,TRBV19,ASSSREEGYT
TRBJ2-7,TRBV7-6,ASSGSPGASYEQY
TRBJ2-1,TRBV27,ASRKQGAYNEQF
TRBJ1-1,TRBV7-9,ASSLSVQGWTEAF
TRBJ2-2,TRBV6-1,AITRDGELF
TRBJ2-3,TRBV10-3,AISESMEYPTDTQY
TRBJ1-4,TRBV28,ASSFFTDIATNEKLF
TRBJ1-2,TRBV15,ATRGDSPLGYGYT
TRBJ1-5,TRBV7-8,ASSYSEAPHQPQH
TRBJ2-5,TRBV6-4,ASSARGVRETQY
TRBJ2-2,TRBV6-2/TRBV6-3,ASSPRQGIYTGELF
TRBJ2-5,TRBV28,ASSPEGGGVQETQY
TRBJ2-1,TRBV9,ASSEGTSGIDEQF